This T cell receptor (beta chain) was sequenced for a study of blood T cells in healthy people across ages. Broader study findings: Estimated diversity that came from one million T cells was considered an underestimate.

Alongside a J-beta primer mix, a sample-barcoded 5' primer served in a second PCR lasting 7 to 11 cycles. MiXCR, applied by TCRdb to the 5' RACE reads, yields one record per CDR3 protein. This sample has about 560,000 distinct CDR3 sequences, with roughly a quarter found just once. Germline V CDR1 and CDR2: LGHNT, FRNRAP. V lost 7 bases and J 4 bases, leaving 22 bases between the germline ends. The CDR3 contains 16 residues. This clonotype was recorded a few times. The antigen is unknown. Donors gave roughly 9.1 milliliters of peripheral blood apiece. These data were also filed under a second study, of T cells of mothers and their children.

The receptor comes from a boy under 10 years old in good health. The chain couples TRBV12-5 to TRBJ1-1; D gene ambiguous. Material: blood. The CDR3 DNA follows: TGTGCTAGTGATTCCTTTTTGGGCAGGCCGACCACTGAAGCTTTCTTT. Its translation: CASDSFLGRPTTEAFF.